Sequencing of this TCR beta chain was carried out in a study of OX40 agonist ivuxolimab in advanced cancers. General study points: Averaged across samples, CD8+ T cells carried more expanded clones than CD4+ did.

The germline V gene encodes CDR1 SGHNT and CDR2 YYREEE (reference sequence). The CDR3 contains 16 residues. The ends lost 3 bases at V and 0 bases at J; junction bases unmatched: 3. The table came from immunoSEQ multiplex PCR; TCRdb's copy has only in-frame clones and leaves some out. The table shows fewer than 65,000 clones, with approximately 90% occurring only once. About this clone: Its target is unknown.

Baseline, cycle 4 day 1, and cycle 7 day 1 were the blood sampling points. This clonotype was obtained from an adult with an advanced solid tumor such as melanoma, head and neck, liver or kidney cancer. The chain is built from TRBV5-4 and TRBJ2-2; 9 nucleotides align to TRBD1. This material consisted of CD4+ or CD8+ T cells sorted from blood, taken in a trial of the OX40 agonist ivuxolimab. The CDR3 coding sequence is TGTGCCAGCAGCTGGGGACAGGGCGCGAACACCGGGGAGCTGTTTTTT. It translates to CASSWGQGANTGELFF.